These T cell receptor beta chains were read from a single sample in a study of blood T cell repertoires in COVID-19. This table comes from immunoSEQ multiplex PCR, and its TCRdb copy is limited to in-frame clones, with some not included. The sample has about 46,000 clones; about 87% are singletons. The material sequenced was peripheral blood. The receptors were gathered from a man in his forties or fifties with acute or convalescent COVID-19. Both conserved end residues are part of each CDR3. Each record gives: clone size, J gene, V gene, D gene, CDR3 DNA, CDR3 protein. A D gene is named only where the DNA matches it firmly. Only part of the rows carry a size: once, few, many, or a class if the clone is expanded.

size: NA
J: TRBJ2-5
V: TRBV15
D: TRBD2
DNA: TGTGCCACCAGCGGAGCTAGCGGGAGGGCCGCAAAGACCCAGTACTTC
CDR3: CATSGASGRAAKTQYF

size: NA
J: TRBJ1-1
V: TRBV7-2
D: NA
DNA: TGTGCCAGCAGCTCGGACAGCCTTAACACTGAAGCTTTCTTT
CDR3: CASSSDSLNTEAFF

size: NA
J: TRBJ1-6
V: TRBV5-6
D: NA
DNA: TGTGCCAGCAGCTGGTGGGGCGTTGGGTCACCCCTCCACTTT
CDR3: CASSWWGVGSPLHF

size: NA
J: TRBJ2-2
V: TRBV2
D: NA
DNA: TGTGCCAGCACTAGAGGCAGAAACACCGGGGAGCTGTTTTTT
CDR3: CASTRGRNTGELFF

size: NA
J: TRBJ1-5
V: TRBV19
D: NA
DNA: TGTGCCAGTAGTTTCCAGGCCAGTCATCAGCCCCAGCATTTT
CDR3: CASSFQASHQPQHF

size: NA
J: TRBJ1-2
V: TRBV28
D: NA
DNA: TGTGCCAGCAGGGCAGACCTGAGGGGCTACACCTTC
CDR3: CASRADLRGYTF

size: NA
J: TRBJ2-1
V: TRBV7-3
D: NA
DNA: TGTGCCAGCAGCCTTTTGGAGCGGGCTGGGGAGCAGTTCTTC
CDR3: CASSLLERAGEQFF

size: NA
J: TRBJ2-3
V: TRBV6-2/TRBV6-3
D: NA
DNA: TGTGCCAGCAGTTACTCGACTATGGCTCCAGATACGCAGTATTTT
CDR3: CASSYSTMAPDTQYF

size: NA
J: TRBJ1-6
V: TRBV27
D: NA
DNA: TGTGCCAGCAGTTTATGGTGGAGCGAGGGTCCGCGTACACCCCTCCACTTT
CDR3: CASSLWWSEGPRTPLHF

size: NA
J: TRBJ2-3
V: TRBV29-1
D: NA
DNA: TGCAGCGTTGAAGATCGTTTTGGACAGGGAGGGACAGATACGCAGTATTTT
CDR3: CSVEDRFGQGGTDTQYF

size: NA
J: TRBJ1-2
V: TRBV19
D: TRBD1
DNA: TGTGCCAGTACCACAGGGGAGAGGTCGCATGGCTACACCTTC
CDR3: CASTTGERSHGYTF

size: NA
J: TRBJ2-1
V: TRBV4-2
D: TRBD2
DNA: TGTGCCAGCAGCCAAAGGCTAGCGGGGGGCTCCTACAATGAGCAGTTCTTC
CDR3: CASSQRLAGGSYNEQFF

size: NA
J: TRBJ2-3
V: TRBV5-1
D: TRBD2
DNA: TGCGCCAGCAGCTCGGGACTACCTAAGACAGATACGCAGTATTTT
CDR3: CASSSGLPKTDTQYF

size: NA
J: TRBJ1-2
V: TRBV5-6
D: TRBD1
DNA: TGTGCCAGCAGCATTCGGACAGGGGGCTTCGGAGGCTACACCTTC
CDR3: CASSIRTGGFGGYTF

size: once
J: TRBJ2-7
V: TRBV19
D: TRBD1
DNA: TGTGCCAGTAGTCTACAGGGACAGAACTACGAGCAGTACTTC
CDR3: CASSLQGQNYEQYF

size: few
J: TRBJ2-6
V: TRBV19
D: TRBD1
DNA: TGTGCCAGTAGTATCACCCGGGACAGGGGCCCACGTGGGGCCAACGTCCTGACTTTC
CDR3: CASSITRDRGPRGANVLTF

size: NA
J: TRBJ2-1
V: TRBV7-2
D: TRBD1
DNA: TGTGCCAGCAGCTCCCAGGGGGTTGATGAGCAGTTCTTC
CDR3: CASSSQGVDEQFF

size: NA
J: TRBJ2-2
V: TRBV7-9
D: NA
DNA: TGTGCCAGCAGCTTACGACTTGGGGGGGAGCTGTTTTTT
CDR3: CASSLRLGGELFF

size: NA
J: TRBJ2-7
V: TRBV2
D: TRBD1
DNA: TGTGCCAGCAGGCCGGGGACAGGAAACCTGTACGAGCAGTACTTC
CDR3: CASRPGTGNLYEQYF

size: medium-sized
J: TRBJ1-6
V: TRBV6-5
D: TRBD1
DNA: TGTGCCAGCAGCCTGGGACAGGGTAATTCACCCCTCCACTTT
CDR3: CASSLGQGNSPLHF

size: NA
J: TRBJ2-7
V: TRBV5-6
D: TRBD1
DNA: TGTGCCAGCAGGGTCGTGGGACAGGGAACCGGCGAGCAGTACTTC
CDR3: CASRVVGQGTGEQYF

size: NA
J: TRBJ1-5
V: TRBV28
D: NA
DNA: TGTGCCAGCAGTTTCCCCGGTAGCAATCAGCCCCAGCATTTT
CDR3: CASSFPGSNQPQHF

size: NA
J: TRBJ2-3
V: TRBV5-1
D: TRBD2
DNA: TGCGCCAGCAGCTTGGAGGCTAGCGGGAGTGGCGCAGATACGCAGTATTTT
CDR3: CASSLEASGSGADTQYF

size: once
J: TRBJ1-4
V: TRBV19
D: TRBD1
DNA: TGTGCCAGTAGTGTATCGACAGGGGTGGGCAATGAAAAACTGTTTTTT
CDR3: CASSVSTGVGNEKLFF

size: NA
J: TRBJ2-1
V: TRBV7-2
D: TRBD2
DNA: TGTGCCAGCAGCCCATGGACTAGCGGGGGCTACAATGAGCAGTTCTTC
CDR3: CASSPWTSGGYNEQFF

size: NA
J: TRBJ2-7
V: TRBV28
D: TRBD1
DNA: TGTGCCAGCAGTTCCGGGGGGACAGGGCAGAGCGAGCAGTACTTC
CDR3: CASSSGGTGQSEQYF

size: NA
J: TRBJ2-2
V: TRBV7-2
D: NA
DNA: TGTGCCAGCAGCTTAGACCTCAGCGGGCTGTTTTTT
CDR3: CASSLDLSGLFF

size: NA
J: TRBJ1-5
V: TRBV6-6
D: NA
DNA: TGTGCCAGCAGTTACAATAGTCTAAATCAGCCCCAGCATTTT
CDR3: CASSYNSLNQPQHF

size: NA
J: TRBJ1-5
V: TRBV6-5
D: TRBD1
DNA: TGTGCCAGCAGTTCGACAGGGTATCAGCCCCAGCATTTT
CDR3: CASSSTGYQPQHF

size: once
J: TRBJ2-3
V: TRBV5-1
D: NA
DNA: TGCGCCAGCCAGAACCTAGCTAACACAGATACGCAGTATTTT
CDR3: CASQNLANTDTQYF

size: once
J: TRBJ2-1
V: TRBV5-4
D: TRBD2
DNA: TGTGCCAGCAGCTTGGATCCGGGAGGGGACAATGAGCAGTTCTTC
CDR3: CASSLDPGGDNEQFF

size: NA
J: TRBJ1-1
V: TRBV25-1
D: NA
DNA: TGTGCCAGCAGTGAATTGGTAAATAGATTTATGAACACTGAAGCTTTCTTT
CDR3: CASSELVNRFMNTEAFF

size: few
J: TRBJ1-1
V: TRBV3-1/TRBV3-2
D: NA
DNA: TGTGCCAGCAGCATGGGACAAATGAACACTGAAGCTTTCTTT
CDR3: CASSMGQMNTEAFF

size: NA
J: TRBJ1-2
V: TRBV6-2/TRBV6-3
D: TRBD1
DNA: TGTGCCAGCAGTTACCCGGGACAGCTGAACTATGGCTACACCTTC
CDR3: CASSYPGQLNYGYTF

size: NA
J: TRBJ1-2
V: TRBV7-2
D: NA
DNA: TGTGCCAGCAGCCTCCAGGGTTTGTATGGCTACACCTTC
CDR3: CASSLQGLYGYTF

size: once
J: TRBJ2-2
V: TRBV7-9
D: NA
DNA: TGTGCCAGCAGCTTATCAGGGGATCACGGGGAGCTGTTTTTT
CDR3: CASSLSGDHGELFF

size: NA
J: TRBJ1-6
V: TRBV10-1
D: NA
DNA: TGCGCCAGCAGCCTGGGACATCTCCACTTT
CDR3: CASSLGHLHF

size: once
J: TRBJ2-2
V: TRBV5-1
D: TRBD2
DNA: TGCGCCAGCGGTCTAGCGGTTAACACCGGGGAGCTGTTTTTT
CDR3: CASGLAVNTGELFF

size: NA
J: TRBJ1-2
V: TRBV4-3
D: TRBD1
DNA: TGCGCCAGCAGCCAAGGGGCCAAGACAGGGACCCATGGCTACACCTTC
CDR3: CASSQGAKTGTHGYTF

size: NA
J: TRBJ2-1
V: TRBV25-1
D: TRBD1
DNA: TGTGCCAGCAGTCCCGGGACAGGGGATTACAATGAGCAGTTCTTC
CDR3: CASSPGTGDYNEQFF

size: NA
J: TRBJ1-1
V: TRBV19
D: TRBD1
DNA: TGTGCCAGTCGGGACAGGGGGCTGAGAACTGAAGCTTTCTTT
CDR3: CASRDRGLRTEAFF

size: NA
J: TRBJ2-2
V: TRBV3-1/TRBV3-2
D: NA
DNA: TGTGCCAGCAGCCAAGATACCGGGAGACTCAGGGAGCTGTTTTTT
CDR3: CASSQDTGRLRELFF

size: once
J: TRBJ1-1
V: TRBV6-5
D: TRBD1
DNA: TGTGCCAGCAGTTACCAGGGGGGAGCTTTCTTT
CDR3: CASSYQGGAFF

size: NA
J: TRBJ2-6
V: TRBV5-1
D: NA
DNA: TGCGCCAGCAGCTGGGCGGGGGCAGGTTCTGGGGCCAACGTCCTGACTTTC
CDR3: CASSWAGAGSGANVLTF

size: NA
J: TRBJ2-1
V: TRBV15
D: TRBD1
DNA: TGTGCCACCAGCAGAATGAGGGACAGGGAAGACAATGAGCAGTTCTTC
CDR3: CATSRMRDREDNEQFF

size: NA
J: TRBJ2-7
V: TRBV2
D: NA
DNA: TGTGCCAGCATTTGGAGGGTTTCGGGGGAGCAGTACTTC
CDR3: CASIWRVSGEQYF